This T cell receptor beta chain stems from a study of blood T cell repertoires in COVID-19 (dated by TCRdb to 2020 to 2022). With regard to the full study: Samples covering the acute and convalescent phases of COVID-19 were provided by collaborators in the United States, Italy and Spain. The prospective study material was composed of cDNA or gDNA derived from T cells, B-cell-depleted T cells, or PBMCs. The dataset comprised deeply sampled blood TCRbeta repertoires from subjects exposed to, actively infected with, or recovered from COVID-19. The repertoires were released in a freely available public database meant as a resource for research on the immune response to SARS-CoV-2. The samples were drawn from two sources: the first 160 participants of the ongoing ImmuneRACE study, and 1,000 to 1,500 subjects contributed by 6 global collaborators. A de-identified subject ID, COVID-19 status, age in years and sex were almost always included in the sample metadata. Where available, HLA class I and class II types were obtained from metadata supplied by the sample provider rather than from assay-based typing. What the authors observed across the whole study: The amount of clinical and demographic metadata varied by source and participant and was provided uncurated.

The collaborating institutions used their own protocols to collect whole blood in K2EDTA tubes. Collaborator samples were shipped for TCRbeta analysis as frozen whole blood, isolated PBMCs, or DNA extracted from either sample type. TCRbeta CDR3 regions were amplified from genomic DNA by means of the immunoSEQ Assay, a bias-controlled multiplex PCR. From the authors' description of their analysis: Nucleated cell counts per sample were estimated from amplification of reference gene primers within the assay. To quantify the absolute abundance of each unique TCRbeta CDR3 rearrangement, sequence reads were collapsed and filtered. For each sample, productive Simpson clonality was calculated as the square root of Simpson's diversity index over productive rearrangements. TCRdb mirrors the immuneACCESS table, restricted to in-frame sequences. Some clones are absent from its copies; in checked studies, under half trace to an unresolved V gene, and the reason for the others is unknown. V, J and clone size reflect that table, while D and trimming were determined from the DNA. In this sample the table shows almost 95,000 clones, 80% to 85% of which occur a single time. The ten largest clones capture roughly 6.3% of the sample.

The germline V gene (reference sequence) specifies LGHDT as CDR1 and YNNKEL as CDR2. V ends up 4 bases short and J 0 bases short, with an unmatched junction base count of 2. CDR3 length: 15 amino acids, cysteine to phenylalanine. Of the read, only the CDR3 DNA is kept; its 45 bases are in frame from base 1. About this clone itself: The antigen it recognizes is unknown. No much larger clone is present one base from it, and per-base qualities are unavailable.

The receptor's source is a man between 60 and 70 years old with acute or convalescent COVID-19. The V and J segments used are TRBV3-1 (or the pseudogene TRBV3-2) and TRBJ2-3; 9 bases in between match TRBD2. Sequencing used peripheral blood. Here the CDR3 is given as CASSPSGVSTDTQYF. The DNA sequence reads TGTGCCAGCAGCCCTAGCGGGGTTAGCACAGATACGCAGTATTTT.